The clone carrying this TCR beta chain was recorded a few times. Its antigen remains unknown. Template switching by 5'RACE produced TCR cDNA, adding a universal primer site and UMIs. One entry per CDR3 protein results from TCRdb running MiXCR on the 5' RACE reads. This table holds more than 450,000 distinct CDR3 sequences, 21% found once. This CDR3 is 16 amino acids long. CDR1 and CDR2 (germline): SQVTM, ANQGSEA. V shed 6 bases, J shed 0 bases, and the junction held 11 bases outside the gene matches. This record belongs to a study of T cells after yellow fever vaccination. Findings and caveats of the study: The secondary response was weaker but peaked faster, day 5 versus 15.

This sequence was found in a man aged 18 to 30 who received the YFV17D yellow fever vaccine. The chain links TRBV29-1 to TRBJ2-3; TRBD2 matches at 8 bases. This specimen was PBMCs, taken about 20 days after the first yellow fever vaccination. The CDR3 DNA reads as TGCAGCGTCGCGGGTCTAGCGGGCGTTAGCACAGATACGCAGTATTTT. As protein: CSVAGLAGVSTDTQYF.